The clone carrying this TCR beta chain was counted once. Assay used: immunoSEQ multiplex PCR; TCRdb lists only in-frame clones, some missing. The table records some 450,000 clones, 70% to 90% of them present only once. The sample belongs to a study of blood T cell repertoires in COVID-19. The germline V and J ends were trimmed by 5 bases and 0 bases, with 10 bases remaining between them. The length of the CDR3 is 13 residues. From germline, CDR1 is SQVTM and CDR2 ANQGSEA. The sequence was collected from a man between 18 and 29 years old with COVID-19, enrolled during active disease. V is TRBV29-1 and J is TRBJ1-1; perhaps TRBD1 as D (6 bases). Material for sequencing was peripheral blood. The DNA of the CDR3 is TGCAGCGTTAATACAGGGATGAACACTGAAGCTTTCTTT. Residues: CSVNTGMNTEAFF.